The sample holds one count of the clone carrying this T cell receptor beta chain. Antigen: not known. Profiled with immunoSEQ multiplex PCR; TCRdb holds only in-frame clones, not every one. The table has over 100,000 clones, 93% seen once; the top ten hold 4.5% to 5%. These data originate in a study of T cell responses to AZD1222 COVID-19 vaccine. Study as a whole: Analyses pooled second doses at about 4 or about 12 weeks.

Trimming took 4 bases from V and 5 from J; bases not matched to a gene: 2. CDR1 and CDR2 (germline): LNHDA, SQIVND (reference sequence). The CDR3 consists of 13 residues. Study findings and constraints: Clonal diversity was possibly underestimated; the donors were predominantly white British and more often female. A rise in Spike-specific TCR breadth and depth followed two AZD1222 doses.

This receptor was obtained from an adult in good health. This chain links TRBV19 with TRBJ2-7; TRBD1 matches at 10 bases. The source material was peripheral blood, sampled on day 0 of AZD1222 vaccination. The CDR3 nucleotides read TGTGCCAGTAGTACGGGGACAGGGGACGAGCAGTACTTC. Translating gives CASSTGTGDEQYF.